This record concerns one TCR beta chain sequence. The people who gave samples were healthy Caucasians from Russia, aged roughly 6 to 100. A second PCR, run for roughly 7 to 11 cycles, used a sample-barcoded 5' primer plus a J-beta primer mix. TCRdb analysed the 5' RACE reads with MiXCR anew, one entry per CDR3 protein. The table lists roughly 500,000 distinct CDR3 sequences, less than 25% of them singletons, with under 9% in the top ten. The sample originates from a study of blood T cells in healthy people across ages. The CDR3 sequence is 16 residues long. Trimming took 5 bases from V and 1 from J; bases not matched to a gene: 9. Germline CDR1 reads SGHDT; CDR2 reads YYEEEE. Another study also made use of these data, one on T cells of mothers and their children. That work contributes: Whatever RNA was extracted went entirely into cDNA synthesis, at approximately 1.4 ug per 15 ul. A primer called M1S, used in the second PCR, added sample barcodes and 2-4 random nucleotides.

The sample was blood. The V and J genes are TRBV5-6 and TRBJ2-1, with 7 bases fitting TRBD2. This sequence was found in a boy between 5 and 17 years old in good health. CDR3 in amino acids: CASRWRGSRSYNEQFF. Here the CDR3 DNA reads TGTGCCAGCAGATGGCGCGGGAGTAGGTCCTACAATGAGCAGTTCTTC.